This record covers a single T cell receptor (beta chain). This CDR3 spans 16 amino acids. CDR1 and CDR2 from the germline V gene are SGHAT and FQDESV (reference sequence). This sample was included in a study of regulatory T cells in long-lasting Graves disease. Indicated time point: newly diagnosed GD, antithyroid drugs for less than 3 months. PBMC RNA was the source of the TCR library. To make TCR beta libraries, researchers used iRepertoire HTBI primers and Arm-PCR of CDR3 regions. TCRdb re-called the multiplex PCR reads through MiXCR, storing one row per CDR3 protein. The table shows a few hundred thousand distinct CDR3 sequences, with 18% occurring only once. A further study also used this sample, focusing on T cells in Graves' hyperthyroidism and ophthalmopathy.

The clonotype was recovered from a woman in her 30s with Graves disease. Sample: peripheral blood mononuclear cells (PBMCs), taken at new diagnosis, from a patient treated with antithyroid drugs. The chain employs TRBV11-1 and TRBJ2-1; 14 positions agree with TRBD2. Matching the DNA end better, TRBJ2-5 makes the J call doubtful. As DNA, the CDR3 is TGTGCCAGCAGCTTCGGGACTAGCGGGAGTTGGGAGACCCAGTACTTC. Residues: CASSFGTSGSWETQYF.